The clone carrying this T cell receptor beta chain has a count of ten or more. Breast cancer patients provided tissue from their axillary draining lymph nodes. TCRdb fed the multiplex PCR reads into MiXCR, producing one record per CDR3 protein. The repertoire includes approximately 180,000 distinct CDR3 sequences, about 33% of them detected once, and about 4.1% sits in the top ten. The data were obtained in a study of breast tumors, draining lymph nodes, adjacent tissues. Germline V CDR1 and CDR2: SGHTS, YDEGEE. The V gene lost 7 bases and the J gene lost 6 bases, with 26 bases spanning the gap. This CDR3 spans 16 amino acids.

The receptor was isolated from a female donor with breast cancer. Some clones in this sample may be carry-over from other donors' samples. Input material: axillary lymph node tissue. This chain joins TRBV5-8 and TRBJ2-7; weak D call: TRBD2 (5 bases). The DNA for the CDR3 is TGTGCCAGCCCTCGCGACCCGGGGTTATTCCGTGGCGAGCAGTACTTC. It specifies CASPRDPGLFRGEQYF.